A selection of T cell receptor beta chains follows, all from one sample in a study of T-cell memory formation after mild COVID-19. TCRdb analysed the 5' RACE reads with MiXCR anew, one entry per CDR3 protein. This sample carries about 350,000 distinct CDR3 sequences, about 13% of them seen once, and the ten largest clones take 22%. Specimen: PBMCs or a T cell subset sorted from them (not recorded which). Receptors originate from a man aged 18 to 35 who had mild COVID-19 (a few samples of this study predate the infection). Cell type and time point are not known. Each CDR3 is given with its conserved first and last residue. The D gene is left open where the match is weak. Clone size appears in some rows only: once, few, many, or a class for an expanded clone.

size,V,J,D,CDR3,DNA
many,TRBV4-1,TRBJ2-7,TRBD1,CASSQQFSGTGSYEQYF,TGCGCCAGCAGCCAACAGTTTTCCGGGACAGGGTCCTACGAGCAGTACTTC
few,TRBV4-1,TRBJ1-3,-,CASSQEDRGLGSTIYF,TGCGCCAGCAGCCAAGAAGACCGGGGACTGGGTAGCACCATATATTTT
many,TRBV7-9,TRBJ2-5,-,CASSPRVGEVQETQYF,TGTGCCAGCAGCCCTCGGGTCGGGGAGGTACAAGAGACCCAGTACTTC
-,TRBV6-5,TRBJ2-5,-,CASRYRRPDKETQYF,TGTGCCAGCAGATATAGGAGACCCGACAAAGAGACCCAGTACTTC
few,TRBV6-2/TRBV6-3,TRBJ1-3,TRBD1,CASSSDLGQPNTIYF,TGTGCCAGCAGTTCCGATTTGGGACAGCCAAACACCATATATTTT
-,TRBV7-9,TRBJ2-3,-,CASSLGSFRGPAHTDTQYF,TGTGCCAGCAGCTTAGGATCTTTTCGGGGCCCGGCGCACACAGATACGCAGTATTTT
-,TRBV12-3/TRBV12-4,TRBJ1-3,-,CASSLGGGAVTIYF,TGTGCCAGCAGTTTAGGAGGTGGGGCGGTCACCATATATTTT
few,TRBV11-2,TRBJ2-1,TRBD1,CASTLDRATYNEQFF,TGTGCCAGCACCCTCGACAGGGCCACTTACAATGAGCAGTTCTTC
-,TRBV7-9,TRBJ2-7,-,CASSLGGSAYEQYF,TGTGCCAGCAGCTTAGGGGGCAGTGCCTACGAGCAGTACTTC
-,TRBV27,TRBJ1-1,-,CASSPGASRRAEAFF,TGTGCCAGCAGTCCAGGGGCCTCCCGCCGTGCTGAAGCTTTCTTT
-,TRBV5-1,TRBJ2-1,-,CASSLAVSAYNEQFF,TGCGCCAGCAGCTTGGCTGTCTCGGCCTACAATGAGCAGTTCTTC
few,TRBV19,TRBJ2-1,-,CASSIGGSTYNEQFF,TGTGCCAGTAGTATAGGAGGATCGACCTACAATGAGCAGTTCTTC
few,TRBV3-2,TRBJ2-3,-,CASSQVSQVDTDTQYF,TGTGCCAGCAGCCAGGTTTCACAGGTTGACACAGATACGCAGTATTTT
few,TRBV4-1,TRBJ2-7,TRBD2,CASSQAPGGGTYEQYF,TGCGCCAGCAGCCAAGCCCCGGGGGGGGGGACCTACGAGCAGTACTTC
many,TRBV3-1,TRBJ1-1,-,CASSGGTEAFF,TGTGCCAGCAGCGGGGGGACTGAAGCTTTCTTT
-,TRBV14,TRBJ1-2,-,CASSPMGGMDSYGYTF,TGTGCCAGCAGCCCGATGGGGGGGATGGATTCCTATGGCTACACCTTC
few,TRBV25-1,TRBJ2-1,-,CASSEGSPTFNEQFF,TGTGCCAGCAGTGAAGGTAGTCCTACCTTCAATGAGCAGTTCTTC
-,TRBV21-1,TRBJ2-1,-,CASSPRVYNEQFF,TGTGCCAGCAGCCCCAGGGTCTACAATGAGCAGTTCTTC
few,TRBV20-1,TRBJ2-5,-,CSARDYARIQETQYF,TGCAGTGCTAGAGATTATGCCAGGATACAAGAGACCCAGTACTTC
many,TRBV7-9,TRBJ2-5,TRBD1,CASSLQGVQETQYF,TGTGCCAGCAGCTTACAGGGGGTTCAAGAGACCCAGTACTTC
few,TRBV7-9,TRBJ1-2,-,CASSPDFVSVF,TGTGCCAGCAGCCCGGATTTTGTTAGCGTTTTC
-,TRBV30,TRBJ1-4,TRBD1,CAWRRTGSGEKLFF,TGTGCCTGGAGACGGACAGGGTCAGGTGAAAAACTGTTTTTT
-,TRBV20-1,TRBJ1-2,-,CSASSTTVLTDYGYTF,TGCAGTGCTAGTAGTACGACGGTTCTTACGGACTATGGCTACACCTTC
-,TRBV5-5,TRBJ1-1,-,CASSLLSANTEAFF,TGTGCCAGCAGCTTGCTGTCGGCGAACACTGAAGCTTTCTTT
-,TRBV30,TRBJ1-5,TRBD1,CAWDAGQTPYSNQPQHF,TGTGCCTGGGACGCGGGACAGACGCCGTATAGCAATCAGCCCCAGCATTTT
-,TRBV30,TRBJ2-1,-,CAWNVGVDEQFF,TGTGCCTGGAATGTAGGGGTCGATGAGCAGTTCTTC
few,TRBV20-1,TRBJ2-5,-,CSAPPPGGAGETQYF,TGCAGTGCTCCACCACCCGGCGGGGCGGGGGAGACCCAGTACTTC
many,TRBV5-6,TRBJ2-1,-,CASSLAPGEQFF,TGTGCCAGCAGCTTGGCCCCTGGGGAGCAGTTCTTC
many,TRBV5-1,TRBJ2-3,TRBD2,CASRSGGGTDTQYF,TGCGCCAGCAGGAGCGGGGGGGGCACAGATACGCAGTATTTT
few,TRBV5-1,TRBJ2-3,TRBD1,CASSLTRTGRTDTQYF,TGCGCCAGCAGCTTGACGAGGACAGGGAGGACAGATACGCAGTATTTT
many,TRBV7-9,TRBJ2-5,-,CASSPGMETQYF,TGTGCCAGCAGCCCGGGCATGGAGACCCAGTACTTC
once,TRBV12-3/TRBV12-4,TRBJ1-4,-,CASSRAQNEKLFF,TGTGCCAGCAGCCGGGCCCAAAATGAAAAACTGTTTTTT
-,TRBV13,TRBJ1-2,-,CASSADGGDGYTF,TGTGCCAGCAGCGCGGACGGAGGAGATGGCTACACCTTC
-,TRBV5-1,TRBJ2-2,TRBD1,CASRTGYMDTGELFF,TGCGCCAGCCGGACAGGGTATATGGACACCGGGGAGCTGTTTTTT
-,TRBV28,TRBJ2-2,-,CASSLETRANTGELFF,TGTGCCAGCAGTTTGGAGACTCGAGCCAACACCGGGGAGCTGTTTTTT
few,TRBV28,TRBJ2-5,TRBD1,CASSRRLGTGEETQYF,TGTGCCAGCAGTAGGAGGCTTGGGACAGGAGAAGAGACCCAGTACTTC
few,TRBV2,TRBJ2-3,-,CASSEAGGLADTQYF,TGTGCCAGCAGTGAAGCGGGGGGGCTCGCAGATACGCAGTATTTT
-,TRBV27,TRBJ2-1,TRBD2,CASSYSGTSGIEQFF,TGTGCCAGCAGTTACTCCGGGACTAGCGGGATCGAGCAGTTCTTC
once,TRBV5-4,TRBJ1-6,TRBD1,CASSLEDRGSPLHF,TGTGCCAGCAGCTTAGAGGACAGGGGTTCACCCCTCCACTTT
few,TRBV6-2/TRBV6-3,TRBJ1-5,-,CASSFHQPQHF,TGTGCCAGCAGTTTCCATCAGCCCCAGCATTTT
-,TRBV5-1,TRBJ2-3,-,CASSLGFRADTDTQYF,TGCGCCAGCAGCTTGGGTTTCAGGGCGGACACAGATACGCAGTATTTT
many,TRBV6-2/TRBV6-3,TRBJ1-6,TRBD1,CATTWGDSNSPLHF,TGTGCCACCACCTGGGGGGACAGTAATTCACCCCTCCACTTT
few,TRBV3-1,TRBJ1-2,-,CASSQGSTYYGYTF,TGTGCCAGCAGCCAAGGATCAACTTACTATGGCTACACCTTC
-,TRBV6-2/TRBV6-3,TRBJ1-4,-,CASSSPLGDGAEKLFF,TGTGCCAGCAGCTCCCCCCTGGGGGACGGAGCTGAAAAACTGTTTTTT
-,TRBV7-3,TRBJ2-2,-,CASRTGPGELFF,TGTGCCAGCAGGACGGGTCCCGGGGAGCTGTTTTTT
few,TRBV20-1,TRBJ2-5,-,CSIDDRESWGETQYF,TGCAGTATCGACGATAGAGAATCCTGGGGGGAGACCCAGTACTTC
few,TRBV4-1,TRBJ1-1,-,CASSQVAQESNTEAFF,TGCGCCAGCAGCCAAGTCGCGCAGGAAAGTAACACTGAAGCTTTCTTT
few,TRBV20-1,TRBJ2-4,-,CSAEGPQELDIQYF,TGCAGTGCAGAGGGACCCCAAGAGTTAGACATTCAGTACTTC
few,TRBV7-8,TRBJ1-2,TRBD1,CASSLVGTGDGYTF,TGTGCCAGCAGCCTAGTGGGGACAGGTGATGGCTACACCTTC
few,TRBV7-2,TRBJ1-5,-,CASSFAGGFNQPQHF,TGTGCCAGCAGCTTCGCGGGGGGCTTTAATCAGCCCCAGCATTTT
few,TRBV7-2,TRBJ1-1,-,CASRLSGTENTEAFF,TGTGCCAGCAGGCTAAGCGGGACGGAAAACACTGAAGCTTTCTTT
-,TRBV7-2,TRBJ2-2,-,CASSRPRAGELFF,TGTGCCAGCAGCCGCCCGAGGGCCGGGGAGCTGTTTTTT
-,TRBV7-9,TRBJ1-3,-,CASSPRRGSNSGNTIYF,TGTGCCAGCAGCCCACGGCGGGGCTCAAACTCTGGAAACACCATATATTTT
few,TRBV4-3,TRBJ1-3,-,CASSQDHRSSGNTVYF,TGCGCCAGCAGCCAAGACCACAGGAGCTCTGGAAACACCGTATATTTT
-,TRBV12-3/TRBV12-4,TRBJ2-5,TRBD2,CASSFRLAGGPGTQYF,TGTGCCAGCAGTTTCAGACTAGCGGGGGGGCCGGGGACCCAGTACTTC
-,TRBV5-1,TRBJ1-1,-,CASSLVWPRGNTEAFF,TGCGCCAGCAGCTTGGTCTGGCCGCGAGGGAACACTGAAGCTTTCTTT
-,TRBV5-1,TRBJ1-6,-,CASSLAGLSYSPLHF,TGCGCCAGCAGCTTGGCGGGTCTTTCTTATTCACCCCTCCACTTT
few,TRBV12-5,TRBJ1-1,TRBD1,CAVGEGQGLNTEAFF,TGTGCTGTGGGGGAGGGACAGGGATTGAACACTGAAGCTTTCTTT
few,TRBV7-2,TRBJ2-7,-,CASSDSGTAYEQYF,TGTGCCAGCAGCGACTCCGGGACTGCCTACGAGCAGTACTTC